These 21 T cell receptor beta chains originate from one sample sequenced in a study of shared clonotypes between healthy human individuals. The repertoire was sequenced with immunoSEQ multiplex PCR; TCRdb's copy has only in-frame clones and lacks some. The data contain 400,000 to 600,000 clones, approximately 79% of them seen just once; the ten biggest clones take up under 15%. The material sequenced was PBMCs. The receptors come from a woman in her 40s in good health. Some clones in this sample may be carry-over from other donors' samples.

The chain links TRBV2 to TRBJ2-7; D perhaps matches TRBD2 (5 bases). The germline CDR1 and CDR2 sequences are SNHLY and FYNNEI. V was clipped by 0 bases and J by 1 base, with 16 bases between them. The CDR3 length is 17 residues. The CDR3 is CASSEAPRLASSYEQYF. The CDR3 nucleotides are TGTGCCAGCAGTGAAGCACCAAGGCTAGCCTCATCCTACGAGCAGTACTTC.

This clone was detected only once. This sample also contains other DNA sequences that code for the same CDR3. The rearrangement links TRBV28 to TRBJ2-1; no clear D gene. Germline V gene sequence: CDR1 MDHEN, CDR2 SYDVKM. The V and J ends lost 6 bases and 2 bases respectively, with 8 bases between them. The CDR3 is made up of 13 amino acids. CDR3 DNA sequence: TGTGCCAGCAGCCCACCGACCTACAATGAGCAGTTCTTC. Protein: CASSPPTYNEQFF.

The chain employs TRBV2 and TRBJ2-5, with 7 positions matching TRBD2. The CDR3 loop spans 14 amino acids. Germline-derived CDR1 and CDR2 are SNHLY and FYNNEI. The J segment lost 3 bases and the V segment lost 5 bases, leaving 6 bases of the junction unmatched. The CDR3 DNA follows: TGTGCCAGCAGTCCGGGGCTAGCGGAAGAGACCCAGTACTTC. As protein: CASSPGLAEETQYF.

The chain recombines TRBV7-6 with TRBJ2-3; 10 bases fit TRBD2. After removal of 0 bases from V and 2 bases from J, the junction contained 2 bases not matched to a gene. Germline CDR1 SGHVS, CDR2 FNYEAQ. The CDR3 consists of 16 residues. CDR3 coding DNA: TGTGCCAGCAGCTTAGCAGGACTAGCGGACACAGATACGCAGTATTTT. Translated: CASSLAGLADTDTQYF. The complete variable domain, with remaining parts taken from reference TRBV7-6 and TRBJ2-3, reads GAGVSQSPRYKVTKRGQDVALRCDPISGHVSLYWYRQALGQGPEFLTYFNYEAQQDKSGLPNDRFSAERPEGSISTLTIQRTEQRDSAMYRCASSLAGLADTDTQYFGPGTRLTVL.

This chain connects TRBV7-2 to TRBJ2-3; TRBD2 matches at 9 bases. The length of the CDR3 is 16 residues. The germline V gene has CDR1 SGHTA and CDR2 FQGNSA. V lost 4 bases to trimming and J lost 4 bases; unmatched junction nucleotides: 9. The CDR3 nucleotides are TGTGCCAGCAGCTCCTGGGCGGGAGGGGCCTCAGATACGCAGTATTTT. As protein: CASSSWAGGASDTQYF.

J is TRBJ2-7 and V is TRBV28, with a weak D call TRBD2 (8 bases). CDR3 length equals 18 residues. V lost 5 bases to trimming and J lost 2 bases, with 25 bases between them. Germline CDR1 and CDR2: MDHEN and SYDVKM. The CDR3 spells CASSLPREGQIPPYEQYF. The CDR3, as DNA: TGTGCCAGCAGTCTCCCCCGGGAGGGACAGATCCCCCCCTACGAGCAGTACTTC. Full variable domain (remainder filled in from reference TRBV28 and TRBJ2-7): DVKVTQSSRYLVKRTGEKVFLECVQDMDHENMFWYRQDPGLGLRLIYFSYDVKMKEKGDIPEGYSVSREKKERFSLILESASTNQTSMYLCASSLPREGQIPPYEQYFGPGTRLTVT.

This rearrangement joins TRBV6-5 to TRBJ2-4, with D unresolved. The CDR3 loop spans 12 amino acids. The V end lost 5 bases, the J end lost 9 bases, and 11 bases lay between the germline ends. Germline CDR1 reads MNHEY; CDR2 reads SVGAGI. The chain's CDR3 is CASSPLTGIQYF. In DNA form, the CDR3 reads TGTGCCAGCAGTCCCCTTACCGGCATTCAGTACTTC.

The table lists this clone with a few counts. V and J are TRBV10-2 and TRBJ2-2, with 10 bases identical to TRBD2. Germline loops: CDR1 WSHSY, CDR2 SAAADI. This CDR3 has 14 residues. The ends lost 4 bases at V and 5 bases at J; junction bases unmatched: 1. CDR3 DNA sequence: TGCGCCAGCAGTGCTAGCGGGGGTACCGGGGAGCTGTTTTTT. Translation gives CASSASGGTGELFF.

The rearrangement uses TRBV7-9 and TRBJ2-1, with 8 bases fitting TRBD2. J was trimmed by 0 bases and V by 1 base; bases with no gene match: 5. CDR1 is SEHNR, CDR2 FQNEAQ, per germline (reference sequence). This CDR3 is 17 amino acids long. The CDR3 DNA reads as TGTGCCAGCAGCTTAGTGGACGGGACTAGCTCCTACAATGAGCAGTTCTTC. Translated: CASSLVDGTSSYNEQFF.

The CDR3 nucleotides read TGTGCCAGCTCCGATGGGAGGCGCGGCACCGGGGAGCTGTTTTTT. It yields the protein CASSDGRRGTGELFF. The chain carries TRBV18 and TRBJ2-2; D possibly corresponds to TRBD2 (6 bases). This CDR3 has 15 residues. CDR1 is KGHSH, CDR2 LQKENI, per germline. V shed 6 bases and J shed 4 bases, with 15 bases lying between them.

The DNA of the CDR3 is TGTGCCAGCAGCTGGAACAGGGGCACTGAAGCTTTCTTT. As protein: CASSWNRGTEAFF. This sequence joins TRBV7-9 and TRBJ1-1; 7 bases are shared with TRBD1. Germline CDR1 reads SEHNR; CDR2 reads FQNEAQ (reference sequence). CDR3 size: 13 residues. V shed 4 bases, J shed 4 bases, and the junction held 3 bases outside the gene matches.

This clone was observed once. V and J are TRBV19 and TRBJ1-2; 9 positions agree with TRBD1. From germline, CDR1 is LNHDA and CDR2 SQIVND (reference sequence). The CDR3 runs 17 residues. V dropped 5 bases and J dropped 4; count of bases not matched to a gene: 14. The CDR3 nucleotides are TGTGCCAGTAGTCCAGGGACAGGGTCGATGCGAGTCTATGGCTACACCTTC. Translating gives CASSPGTGSMRVYGYTF.

This clone was found once. The chain carries TRBV28 and TRBJ2-7; 11 bases are a match to TRBD1. Germline V CDR1 and CDR2: MDHEN, SYDVKM. The CDR3 contains 16 residues. J was trimmed by 2 bases and V by 4 bases; bases with no gene match: 7. This CDR3 reads CASSSTPGQGAYEQYF. Written as DNA, the CDR3 is TGTGCCAGCAGTTCCACCCCGGGACAGGGGGCCTACGAGCAGTACTTC.

The rearrangement uses TRBV7-3 and TRBJ2-2; D is ambiguous. Trimming shortened V by 3 bases and J by 5 bases, and 10 bases separated the two germline ends. The CDR3 contains 14 residues. Germline CDR1 is SGHTA and CDR2 is FQGTGA. The CDR3 nucleotides are TGTGCCAGCAGCTTTTTAGGGTTGACCGGGGAGCTGTTTTTT. This translates into CASSFLGLTGELFF.

The V gene is TRBV2, the J gene TRBJ2-7; D unresolved. The length of the CDR3 is 15 residues. Germline V gene sequence: CDR1 SNHLY, CDR2 FYNNEI. V was clipped by 2 bases and J by 0 bases, with 11 bases between them. The CDR3 DNA reads as TGTGCCAGCAGTGAACCGGTTCTGAGCTCCTACGAGCAGTACTTC. Translating gives CASSEPVLSSYEQYF. Looking up the rest from reference TRBV2 and TRBJ2-7 gives the full variable domain: EPEVTQTPSHQVTQMGQEVILRCVPISNHLYFYWYRQILGQKVEFLVSFYNNEISEKSEIFDDQFSVERPDGSNFTLKIRSTKLEDSAMYFCASSEPVLSSYEQYFGPGTRLTVT.

Concerning this clone itself: A far larger clone is off by one base, so a read error is likely. V is TRBV6-4 and J is TRBJ2-2; D is uncertain. The CDR3 loop spans 13 amino acids. Germline V gene sequence: CDR1 MRHNA, CDR2 SNTAGT. The CDR3 nucleotides read TGTGCCCGCAGTGAAAGGGATGCCGGGGAGCTGTTTTTT. Its translation: CARSERDAGELFF.

This clone was seen only a few times. The chain has TRBV28 and TRBJ2-7; D not resolved. V was cut by 1 base and J by 5 bases, with 6 bases left in between. CDR1 and CDR2 (germline): MDHEN, SYDVKM. The CDR3 runs 12 residues. CDR3 in DNA: TGTGCCAGCAGTTTATCCCCCCACGAGCAGTACTTC. It yields the protein CASSLSPHEQYF.

This chain connects TRBV6-1 to TRBJ2-7, with D perhaps TRBD1 (6 bases). Deletions cut 10 bases from V and 1 base from J, with 14 bases between. The CDR3 has 13 amino acids. The germline V gene has CDR1 MNHNS and CDR2 SASEGT. CDR3 sequence (DNA): TGTGCCACCTTACAGGGTCAATCCTACGAGCAGTACTTC. Protein product: CATLQGQSYEQYF.

The chain joins TRBV11-2 to TRBJ1-4; D remains ambiguous. Per germline, CDR1 SGHAT and CDR2 FQNNGV. CDR3 length: 14 amino acids. V lost 5 bases and J lost 5, with 12 bases in between. CDR3 DNA sequence: TGTGCCAGCAGCCCGGGGTACCAGAATGAAAAACTGTTTTTT. Translated, it gives CASSPGYQNEKLFF.

The chain couples TRBV19 to TRBJ2-7; possibly TRBD1 for D (6 bases). V lost 3 bases to trimming and J lost 2 bases, with 14 bases between them. The CDR3 has 15 amino acids. Germline lookup yields CDR1 LNHDA and CDR2 SQIVND (reference sequence). The CDR3 reads CASSITDRSPYEQYF. For the CDR3, the DNA is TGTGCCAGTAGTATCACCGACAGGTCCCCCTACGAGCAGTACTTC.

This clone was detected a few times. The chain couples TRBV6-1 to TRBJ1-5; no reliable D call. V dropped 5 bases and J dropped 7 bases, with 12 bases sitting between them. Germline values: CDR1 MNHNS, CDR2 SASEGT. CDR3 length: 13 residues. The DNA for the CDR3 is TGTGCCAGCAGTAGGGAGCCACGACAGCCCCAGCATTTT. It codes for CASSREPRQPQHF.